The T cell receptor (beta chain) described here comes from a study of neurological immune-mediated disorders. Study-level results: When the repertoires were grouped phylogenetically, those of 18 of the 34 multiple sclerosis patients came together in a single cluster of related CDR3 sequences, which points to a possible repertoire-level signature.

In TCRdb, the 5' RACE reads were re-called with MiXCR into one record per CDR3 protein. The table records more than 40,000 distinct CDR3 sequences, around 1.9% of them present only once. The CDR3 loop spans 13 amino acids. Germline V gene lookup returns CDR1 DFQATT and CDR2 SNEGSKA (reference sequence). The V end was cut by 6 bases, the J end by 0 bases, with 9 bases between. This clonotype showed up many times. Its antigen is not known. This clonotype was obtained from a woman in her thirties or forties with multiple sclerosis. Sequencing input: PBMCs. This chain joins TRBV20-1 and TRBJ1-3; the D is unclear. The CDR3 region has the DNA TGCAGTGCGGGTGCTAACTCTGGAAACACCATATATTTT. This translates into CSAGANSGNTIYF.